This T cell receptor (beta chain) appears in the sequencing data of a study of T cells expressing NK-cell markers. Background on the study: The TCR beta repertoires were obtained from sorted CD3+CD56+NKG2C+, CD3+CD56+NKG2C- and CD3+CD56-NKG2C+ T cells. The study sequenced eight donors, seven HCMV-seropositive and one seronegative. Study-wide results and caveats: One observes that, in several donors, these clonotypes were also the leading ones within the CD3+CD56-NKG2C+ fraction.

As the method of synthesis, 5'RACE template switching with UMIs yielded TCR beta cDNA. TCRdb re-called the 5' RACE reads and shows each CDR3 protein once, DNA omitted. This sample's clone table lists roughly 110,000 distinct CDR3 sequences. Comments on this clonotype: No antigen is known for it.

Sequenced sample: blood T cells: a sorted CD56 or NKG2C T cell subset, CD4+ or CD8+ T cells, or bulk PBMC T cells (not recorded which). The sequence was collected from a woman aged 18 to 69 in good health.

This CDR3 is CASSHTVSTDTQYF. This chain joins TRBV18 and TRBJ2-3. The CDR3 is 14 amino acids. Germline CDR1 KGHSH, CDR2 LQKENI.